This T cell receptor beta chain was captured by sequencing in a study of cytomegalovirus exposure and HLA in healthy donors. Amplification used 60 Vbeta primers and 13 Jbeta primers. Clones were read by immunoSEQ multiplex PCR, and TCRdb kept only the in-frame ones, dropping some. The sample lists 55,000 to 80,000 clones; around 75% were seen once. Germline lookup yields CDR1 SGHRS and CDR2 YFSETQ. V was trimmed by 3 bases and J by 0 bases, leaving 10 bases between them. The CDR3 extends over 15 amino acids. The origin of this receptor is a woman aged 25-40 years in good health and CMV-seropositive. The genes are TRBV5-1 and TRBJ2-1, with D perhaps matching TRBD2 (5 bases). Sequenced sample: PBMCs. The chain's CDR3 is CASSSGLSSYNEQFF. The CDR3 DNA sequence: TGCGCCAGCAGCTCGGGATTAAGCTCCTACAATGAGCAGTTCTTC. The entire variable domain, with the rest obtained from reference TRBV5-1 and TRBJ2-1, is as follows: KAGVTQTPRYLIKTRGQQVTLSCSPISGHRSVSWYQQTPGQGLQFLFEYFSETQRNKGNFPGRFSGRQFSNSRSEMNVSTLELGDSALYLCASSSGLSSYNEQFFGPGTRLTVL.